This T cell receptor (beta chain) was sequenced in a study of CD8 T cells in ankylosing spondylitis. There are a few counts of this clonotype. The antigen remains undetermined. General study results and limits: Prior work had noted some motif variants in reactive arthritis blood and synovial fluid. Among TCR beta sequences, a motif of several highly homologous variants appeared characteristic of ankylosing spondylitis blood.

Each CDR3 protein is one row after TCRdb ran MiXCR on the 5' RACE reads. Among about 30,000 distinct CDR3 sequences listed, more than 25% were seen once. The germline CDR1 and CDR2 sequences are MGHRA and YSYEKL. V dropped 4 bases and J dropped 5 bases, with 15 bases sitting between them. This CDR3 has 15 residues. This receptor was identified in a male donor with ankylosing spondylitis. The J gene is TRBJ1-5, the V gene TRBV4-1; D remains unclear. The sample taken for sequencing was synovial fluid, either unsorted or a sorted T cell fraction (not recorded which). The DNA for the CDR3 is TGCGCCAGCAGCCTGAGCGATTTCTCTCATCAGCCCCAGCATTTT. It yields the protein CASSLSDFSHQPQHF.